This T cell receptor (beta chain) was captured by sequencing in a study of identical twins. This clonotype was observed a few times. Germline V CDR1 and CDR2: SGHRS, YFSETQ. The CDR3 sequence is 14 residues long. Trimming left V 0 bases short and J 4 bases short, with 10 bases between. One entry per CDR3 protein results from TCRdb running MiXCR on the 5' RACE reads. The sample yields nearly 900,000 distinct CDR3 sequences, roughly an eighth seen once. The sample also formed part of further work on yellow fever vaccine responses in identical twins.

The sequence was obtained from a woman between 18 and 29 years old in good health. The chain couples TRBV5-1 to TRBJ2-5; unclear D gene. The source material was PBMCs. The CDR3 sequence: CASSLGHFGETQYF. CDR3 DNA sequence: TGCGCCAGCAGCTTGGGACACTTCGGAGAGACCCAGTACTTC.